The clone carrying this T cell receptor beta chain was observed a single time. This same CDR3 is encoded by further DNA sequences in the sample. The sample is drawn from a study of cytomegalovirus exposure and HLA in healthy donors. The germline CDR1 and CDR2 sequences are MNHEY and SMNVEV (reference sequence). V trimming: 2 bases; J trimming: 4 bases; junction bases outside the gene matches: 5. This CDR3 has 14 amino acids. The table came from immunoSEQ multiplex PCR; TCRdb's copy has only in-frame clones and leaves some out. The table includes fewer than 150,000 clones, 88% detected once. V gene TRBV27 combines with J gene TRBJ2-7, with 7 bases fitting TRBD2. The receptor comes from a man aged 18-30 years in good health and CMV-seronegative. Specimen: PBMCs. The CDR3: CASSLGGRAYEQYF. CDR3 sequence (DNA): TGTGCCAGCAGTTTAGGTGGGAGGGCTTACGAGCAGTACTTC.